The sequence of this T cell receptor beta chain was determined in a study of CD8+ T cells in alopecia areata. In the case of this clone: What it binds is unknown.

Germline CDR1 and CDR2: SEHNR and FQNEAQ (reference sequence). This CDR3 comprises 15 residues. V was shortened by 1 base and J by 2 bases, with 10 bases between the two germline ends. Findings and limits, study-wide: Clonality was higher in lesional than normal scalp, especially in alopecia totalis/universalis. Scalp samples also yield sequences from resident alphabeta T cells of normal skin.

Extracted RNA was reverse transcribed, and the resulting cDNA served as sequencing template. Method: immunoSEQ multiplex PCR; TCRdb's copy keeps in-frame clones and lacks some. The repertoire has some 130,000 clones, around 49% of them found once; the top ten carry around 19%. Alopecia areata patients had lesional scalp punch biopsies and peripheral blood taken from them. The TCR originated in a human donor with alopecia areata. The chain recombines TRBV7-9 with TRBJ2-3; D might be TRBD2 (5 bases). This specimen consisted of CD8+ T cells sorted from blood, obtained at week 0. The chain's CDR3 is CASSLGWEYTDTQYF. In nucleotides, the CDR3 is TGTGCCAGCAGCTTAGGCTGGGAGTACACAGATACGCAGTATTTT.